A selection of T cell receptor beta chains follows, all from one sample in a study of T cells in narcolepsy. This table comes from immunoSEQ multiplex PCR, and its TCRdb copy is limited to in-frame clones, with some not included. The sample has about 27,000 clones, 79% seen once. The sample comprised memory (CD45RA-) CD4+ T cells from blood. The receptors were sampled from a human donor in good health. Each CDR3 is given with its conserved first and last residue. D genes are given only for firm matches. Not all rows give a size; the values are once, few, many and, for expanded clones, a class.

v_call,j_call,clone_size,d_call,cdr3_aa,cdr3_nt
TRBV5-4,TRBJ2-1,NA,NA,CASSSRVNEQFF,TGTGCCAGCAGCTCCCGGGTCAATGAGCAGTTCTTC
TRBV10-3,TRBJ2-7,once,NA,CAISESAGLTYEQYF,TGTGCCATCAGTGAGTCTGCAGGACTTACCTACGAGCAGTACTTC
TRBV5-6,TRBJ2-5,NA,NA,CASSLSRLQETQYF,TGTGCCAGCAGCTTGTCGCGACTACAAGAGACCCAGTACTTC
TRBV6-5,TRBJ2-7,NA,TRBD2,CASSVSGRYEQYF,TGTGCCAGCAGTGTAAGCGGGAGGTACGAGCAGTACTTC
TRBV15,TRBJ2-3,NA,TRBD1,CATSRVRTGGWTSTDTQYF,TGTGCCACCAGCAGAGTACGTACAGGGGGATGGACTTCCACAGATACGCAGTATTTT
TRBV4-1,TRBJ2-7,NA,NA,CASSRDPLGEQYF,TGCGCCAGCAGCCGGGACCCCCTGGGTGAGCAGTACTTC
TRBV7-2,TRBJ2-7,NA,NA,CASSFGGSYEQYF,TGTGCCAGCAGCTTTGGCGGCTCCTACGAGCAGTACTTC
TRBV5-4,TRBJ2-5,NA,TRBD2,CASSLIKLAGGQETQYF,TGTGCCAGCAGCTTGATCAAACTAGCGGGGGGGCAAGAGACCCAGTACTTC
TRBV7-8,TRBJ1-1,NA,NA,CASSSQSMNTEAFF,TGTGCCAGCAGCTCACAGTCTATGAACACTGAAGCTTTCTTT
TRBV5-1,TRBJ1-1,NA,NA,CASSLEATMNTEAFF,TGCGCCAGCAGCTTGGAAGCAACCATGAACACTGAAGCTTTCTTT
TRBV7-9,TRBJ2-6,NA,TRBD2,CASSLTSRGGLGANVLTF,TGTGCCAGCAGCTTAACGTCGCGGGGGGGCCTTGGGGCCAACGTCCTGACTTTC
TRBV5-1,TRBJ1-6,NA,TRBD1,CASSRDRANSPLHF,TGCGCCAGCAGTCGGGACAGGGCAAATTCACCCCTCCACTTT
TRBV7-8,TRBJ1-4,NA,NA,CASGQNAGGEEKLFF,TGTGCCAGCGGCCAAAATGCGGGTGGGGAAGAAAAACTGTTTTTT
TRBV7-8,TRBJ1-1,NA,NA,CASSLAVAQMNTEAFF,TGTGCCAGCAGCTTAGCGGTTGCCCAGATGAACACTGAAGCTTTCTTT
TRBV27,TRBJ1-1,NA,NA,CASTNHLKTEAFF,TGTGCCAGCACGAACCACCTGAAAACTGAAGCTTTCTTT
TRBV28,TRBJ1-3,NA,TRBD1,CASSLGRTPRGTIYF,TGTGCCAGCAGTTTAGGACGGACCCCCAGGGGGACCATATATTTT
TRBV6-1,TRBJ2-1,NA,NA,CASSSTINEQFF,TGTGCCAGCAGTTCGACGATCAATGAGCAGTTCTTC
TRBV5-1,TRBJ1-1,NA,NA,CASSSYRESRAEAFF,TGCGCCAGCAGCAGCTACAGGGAATCTCGCGCTGAAGCTTTCTTT
TRBV6-5,TRBJ1-3,NA,NA,CASSSGALGNTIYF,TGTGCCAGCAGTTCAGGGGCGCTTGGAAACACCATATATTTT
TRBV6-6,TRBJ1-2,NA,TRBD1,CASSSSQGNYGYTF,TGTGCCAGCAGTTCCTCACAGGGGAACTATGGCTACACCTTC
TRBV25-1,TRBJ2-1,NA,NA,CASSEFEEGQFF,TGTGCCAGCAGTGAATTTGAGGAAGGGCAGTTCTTC
TRBV5-1,TRBJ2-3,NA,NA,CASSLDGGSDTQYF,TGCGCCAGCAGCTTGGACGGGGGCTCAGATACGCAGTATTTT
TRBV28,TRBJ2-4,NA,NA,CASSEDRNQYF,TGTGCCAGCTCCGAAGACAGGAACCAGTACTTC
TRBV28,TRBJ1-1,NA,TRBD1,CASSTGTGTMNTEAFF,TGTGCCAGCAGTACCGGGACAGGGACGATGAACACTGAAGCTTTCTTT
TRBV28,TRBJ1-1,few,NA,CASSFVRNTEAFF,TGTGCCAGCAGTTTCGTGAGGAACACTGAAGCTTTCTTT
TRBV4-3,TRBJ2-2,NA,NA,CASSQGSGVSGELFF,TGCGCCAGCAGCCAAGGGTCGGGGGTTTCCGGGGAGCTGTTTTTT
TRBV7-8,TRBJ2-1,NA,NA,CASSPPLARMSEQFF,TGTGCCAGCAGCCCCCCGCTAGCGCGAATGTCAGAGCAGTTCTTC
TRBV7-8,TRBJ2-7,NA,TRBD2,CASSPKGLAGGWQYF,TGTGCCAGCAGCCCAAAGGGACTAGCGGGGGGTTGGCAGTACTTC
TRBV5-1,TRBJ1-3,NA,TRBD1,CASSLDTGGGNAIYF,TGCGCCAGCAGCTTGGATACAGGGGGAGGAAACGCCATATATTTT
TRBV28,TRBJ1-5,few,TRBD1,CASSRGDRGFGQPQHF,TGTGCCAGCAGCCGAGGGGACAGGGGTTTCGGTCAGCCCCAGCATTTT
TRBV11-2,TRBJ2-7,once,NA,CASLSGNTYEQYF,TGTGCCAGCTTATCGGGGAACACCTACGAGCAGTACTTC
TRBV12-5,TRBJ2-3,medium-sized,TRBD1,CASGLQGAADTQYF,TGTGCTAGTGGTTTGCAGGGGGCGGCGGATACGCAGTATTTT
TRBV6-5,TRBJ2-7,few,NA,CASTTSGITPYEQYF,TGTGCCAGCACCACATCTGGGATAACCCCATACGAGCAGTACTTC
TRBV7-2,TRBJ2-3,NA,NA,CASRGVDTQYF,TGTGCCAGCAGGGGGGTAGATACGCAGTATTTT
TRBV15,TRBJ2-7,NA,TRBD1,CATSSSTPYRDSSYEQYF,TGTGCCACCAGCAGCTCAACCCCATACCGGGACAGCTCCTACGAGCAGTACTTC
TRBV28,TRBJ1-3,NA,NA,CASSLGGSPSGNTIYF,TGTGCCAGCAGTTTGGGCGGCAGCCCCTCTGGAAACACCATATATTTT
TRBV5-4,TRBJ2-5,NA,TRBD1,CASSLQGAGETQYF,TGTGCCAGCAGCTTGCAGGGGGCTGGGGAGACCCAGTACTTC
TRBV7-8,TRBJ2-7,few,NA,CASSLTGLTYEQYF,TGTGCCAGCAGCTTAACAGGGCTCACCTACGAGCAGTACTTC
TRBV5-4,TRBJ2-7,few,TRBD2,CASRRGGTSGTYEQYF,TGTGCCAGCAGAAGAGGAGGGACTAGCGGGACCTACGAGCAGTACTTC
TRBV4-3,TRBJ1-2,NA,TRBD1,CASSQDRGGGYTF,TGCGCCAGCAGCCAGGACAGGGGAGGTGGCTACACCTTC
TRBV19,TRBJ2-4,NA,TRBD1,CASSTGQLNIQYF,TGTGCCAGTAGTACGGGACAGCTAAACATTCAGTACTTC
TRBV10-3,TRBJ1-2,few,NA,CAIRDRLNYGYTF,TGTGCCATCAGGGACAGACTTAACTATGGCTACACCTTC
TRBV9,TRBJ2-3,NA,NA,CASSRGDTQYF,TGTGCCAGCTCACGGGGGGATACGCAGTATTTT
TRBV19,TRBJ1-4,NA,NA,CASSGTWEKLFF,TGTGCCAGTAGTGGGACGTGGGAAAAACTGTTTTTT
TRBV9,TRBJ2-1,NA,NA,CASSSSTYNEQFF,TGTGCCAGCAGCTCCAGCACCTACAATGAGCAGTTCTTC
TRBV2,TRBJ2-3,NA,TRBD1,CASGGDRGTDTQYF,TGTGCCAGCGGGGGAGACAGGGGTACAGATACGCAGTATTTT
TRBV5-1,TRBJ1-6,NA,NA,CASSLGSYNSPLHF,TGCGCCAGCAGCTTGGGCTCCTATAATTCACCCCTCCACTTT
TRBV6-1,TRBJ2-1,NA,NA,CASSSPGNEQFF,TGTGCCAGCAGTAGCCCGGGAAATGAGCAGTTCTTC
TRBV28,TRBJ1-1,NA,NA,CASIPPMGLLNTEAFF,TGTGCCAGCATTCCCCCGATGGGGTTACTGAACACTGAAGCTTTCTTT
TRBV2,TRBJ2-1,NA,TRBD1,CASSPGQGFYNEQFF,TGTGCCAGCAGTCCGGGACAGGGTTTCTACAATGAGCAGTTCTTC
TRBV28,TRBJ2-1,NA,TRBD1,CATTQGANEQFF,TGTGCCACCACTCAGGGGGCCAATGAGCAGTTCTTC
TRBV6-1,TRBJ2-7,NA,TRBD2,CASRLGLVGVYEQYF,TGTGCCAGCAGGCTGGGACTAGTGGGGGTCTACGAGCAGTACTTC
TRBV18,TRBJ2-1,NA,NA,CASSPPDSLSYNEQFF,TGTGCCAGCTCACCACCGGACTCACTCTCCTACAATGAGCAGTTCTTC